The 17 T cell receptor beta chains below all came from one sample that was sequenced in a study of blood T cell repertoires in COVID-19 (dated by TCRdb to about 2020). Library generation was performed with the immunoSEQ multiplex PCR assay. TCRdb re-hosts the immuneACCESS table, in-frame sequences only. Its copies lack some clones; in the studies checked, an unresolved V gene accounts for under half of them, and the cause for the rest is not known. The table for this sample lists 230,000 or so clones; around 83% of them were counted only once. The ten largest clones represent 5% to 8% of the sample. The source material was PBMCs or T cells enriched from blood (not recorded which). These receptors all stem from a woman aged 45-60 years who had been exposed to COVID-19.

The CDR3 spells CASSAHGGSEKLFF. Written as DNA, the CDR3 is TGTGCCAGCAGCGCCCATGGGGGGTCGGAAAAACTGTTTTTT. The chain is built from TRBV7-8 and TRBJ1-4; maybe TRBD1 (5 bases). The germline V gene has CDR1 SGHVS and CDR2 FQNEAQ. The CDR3 contains 14 residues. The V and J ends lost 5 bases and 8 bases respectively, with 15 bases between them.

This clone was seen a handful of times. The rearrangement uses TRBV10-1 and TRBJ1-2; 8 bases fit TRBD1. After removal of 6 bases from V and 8 bases from J, the junction contained 14 bases not matched to a gene. Germline values: CDR1 WNHNN, CDR2 SYGVQD (reference sequence). This CDR3 contains 15 residues. CDR3 nucleotide sequence: TGCGCCAGCAGCCCTTCTAGCTCCGGGACAGGAGGCTACACCTTC. It is translated as CASSPSSSGTGGYTF.

The CDR3 DNA follows: TGTGCCAGCTCCCGGGCAGGGGGCGCGACCGGGGAGCTGTTTTTT. Protein product: CASSRAGGATGELFF. The J gene is TRBJ2-2, the V gene TRBV18, with 8 positions matching TRBD1. Germline CDR1 reads KGHSH; CDR2 reads LQKENI. V shed 6 bases, J shed 5 bases, and the junction held 8 bases outside the gene matches. The CDR3 is 15 amino acids.

This chain connects TRBV3-1 (or the pseudogene TRBV3-2) to TRBJ1-6; perhaps TRBD1 as D (6 bases). The V end lost 3 bases, the J end lost 10 bases, and 13 bases lay between the germline ends. Germline V lookup: CDR1 LGHDT, CDR2 YNNKEL (reference sequence). The CDR3 runs 14 residues. The CDR3 bases are TGTGCCAGCAGCCAGCGAGGGACAAACTCACCCCTCCACTTT. Protein sequence: CASSQRGTNSPLHF.

This clone was found a few times. The chain has TRBV19 and TRBJ1-2; 9 bases align to TRBD1. V lost 3 bases to trimming and J lost 8 bases; unmatched junction nucleotides: 4. This CDR3 has 13 amino acids. CDR1 is LNHDA and CDR2 is SQIVND in the germline V gene (reference sequence). CDR3 protein: CASSITGGWGYTF. The DNA of the CDR3 is TGTGCCAGTAGTATCACAGGGGGCTGGGGCTACACCTTC.

The gene calls are TRBV13 and TRBJ2-5; tentatively, D is TRBD2 (6 bases). The V end was cut by 4 bases, the J end by 3 bases, with 15 bases between. The germline V gene has CDR1 PRHDT and CDR2 FYEKMQ (reference sequence). This CDR3 contains 15 residues. The chain's CDR3 is CASSWTNRREETQYF. The DNA for the CDR3 is TGTGCCAGCAGCTGGACTAACAGACGGGAAGAGACCCAGTACTTC.

CDR3 in DNA: TGTGCCAGCAGCGCCCGACCGGTGGAGAATTCACCCCTCCACTTT. It encodes CASSARPVENSPLHF. This rearrangement joins TRBV9 to TRBJ1-6; no clear D. Germline lookup yields CDR1 SGDLS and CDR2 YYNGEE. This CDR3 comprises 15 residues. Between the trimmed V and J ends, which lost 3 bases and 7 bases, there was a span of 14 bases.

The V call is TRBV7-9, the J call TRBJ2-7; TRBD1 matches 10 bases. V was clipped by 4 bases and J by 3 bases; unmatched bases: 6. The germline V gene encodes CDR1 SEHNR and CDR2 FQNEAQ (reference sequence). The CDR3 loop spans 15 amino acids. This chain's CDR3 is CASSYKTGGVYEQYF. CDR3 DNA sequence: TGTGCCAGCAGCTATAAGACAGGGGGCGTCTACGAGCAGTACTTC.

The chain carries TRBV5-1 and TRBJ2-1, with a weak D call TRBD2 (5 bases). From germline, CDR1 is SGHRS and CDR2 YFSETQ. Trimming cost V 4 bases and J 0 bases, with 11 bases left between them. This CDR3 contains 15 residues. The CDR3 loop reads CASSRGLGSYNEQFF. In DNA, the CDR3 is TGCGCCAGCAGCCGCGGACTGGGCTCCTACAATGAGCAGTTCTTC.

Worth noting for this clone: Different DNA sequences within this sample yield the same CDR3. The rearrangement uses TRBV5-1 and TRBJ2-5, with D possibly being TRBD2 (5 bases). Germline-derived CDR1 and CDR2 are SGHRS and YFSETQ. This CDR3 has 12 residues. The germline V and J ends were trimmed by 2 bases and 4 bases, with 6 bases remaining between them. CDR3 coding DNA: TGCGCCAGCAGCTTTGGAGGAGAGACCCAGTACTTC. Translated: CASSFGGETQYF.

In nucleotides, the CDR3 is TGTGCCAGCAGAAGGGGTAACTATGGCTACACCTTC. Its protein is CASRRGNYGYTF. The chain combines TRBV7-2 with TRBJ1-2; TRBD1 is a possible D gene (5 bases). The CDR3 has 12 residues. V was shortened by 6 bases and J by 1 base, with 6 bases between the two germline ends. The germline CDR1 and CDR2 sequences are SGHTA and FQGNSA.

This chain connects TRBV13 to TRBJ1-2; the D gene is possibly TRBD1 (5 bases). Germline V gene lookup returns CDR1 PRHDT and CDR2 FYEKMQ (reference sequence). Trimming cost V 0 bases and J 8 bases, with 13 bases left between them. There are 14 residues in the CDR3. The CDR3 sequence: CASSLGVGVDGYTF. CDR3 bases: TGTGCCAGCAGCTTAGGGGTAGGGGTGGACGGCTACACCTTC.

This chain links TRBV27 with TRBJ2-7; the match to TRBD1 covers 7 bases. The V segment lost 4 bases and the J segment 5 bases; nucleotides outside the gene matches: 8. This CDR3 contains 14 residues. The germline V gene encodes CDR1 MNHEY and CDR2 SMNVEV (reference sequence). The CDR3 sequence: CASSYKTGRDEQYF. Written as DNA, the CDR3 is TGTGCCAGCAGTTACAAGACAGGGCGAGACGAGCAGTACTTC.

This chain joins TRBV6-1 and TRBJ1-1; D call uncertain. The CDR3 has 14 residues. The V end lost 0 bases, the J end lost 1 base, and 6 bases lay between the germline ends. CDR1 MNHNS and CDR2 SASEGT come from the germline V gene. The CDR3 coding sequence is TGTGCCAGCAGTGAAGCCTGGCAGAACACTGAAGCTTTCTTT. It is translated as CASSEAWQNTEAFF.

The rearrangement links TRBV7-2 to TRBJ2-2; D may be TRBD1 (5 bases). V was cut by 4 bases and J by 7 bases, with 10 bases left in between. The germline gives CDR1 SGHTA, CDR2 FQGNSA. This CDR3 contains 13 residues. Written as DNA, the CDR3 is TGTGCCAGCAGCTCGCAAGGGGTCGGGGAGCTGTTTTTT. It yields the protein CASSSQGVGELFF.

This chain joins TRBV5-1 and TRBJ2-6; no clear D. Germline-derived CDR1 and CDR2 are SGHRS and YFSETQ. The CDR3 consists of 14 residues. Trimming removed 4 bases at V and 3 bases at J, with 8 bases between. The CDR3 DNA follows: TGCGCCAGCAGCGGCCGGGTTGGGGCCAACGTCCTGACTTTC. This codes for CASSGRVGANVLTF. The full variable domain, in which reference TRBV5-1 and TRBJ2-6 provide the parts outside the CDR3, is KAGVTQTPRYLIKTRGQQVTLSCSPISGHRSVSWYQQTPGQGLQFLFEYFSETQRNKGNFPGRFSGRQFSNSRSEMNVSTLELGDSALYLCASSGRVGANVLTFGAGSRLTVL.

This clone showed up just once. This chain connects TRBV28 to TRBJ2-1, with 14 bases lining up with TRBD2. The V gene's germline CDR1 is MDHEN and CDR2 SYDVKM. This CDR3 has 15 amino acids. The junction had 4 bases not matched to a gene; V was cut back by 5 bases and J by 7 bases. Written as DNA, the CDR3 is TGTGCCAGCAGTCGACTAGCGGGGGGGAGGAATGAGCAGTTCTTC. The encoded protein is CASSRLAGGRNEQFF.